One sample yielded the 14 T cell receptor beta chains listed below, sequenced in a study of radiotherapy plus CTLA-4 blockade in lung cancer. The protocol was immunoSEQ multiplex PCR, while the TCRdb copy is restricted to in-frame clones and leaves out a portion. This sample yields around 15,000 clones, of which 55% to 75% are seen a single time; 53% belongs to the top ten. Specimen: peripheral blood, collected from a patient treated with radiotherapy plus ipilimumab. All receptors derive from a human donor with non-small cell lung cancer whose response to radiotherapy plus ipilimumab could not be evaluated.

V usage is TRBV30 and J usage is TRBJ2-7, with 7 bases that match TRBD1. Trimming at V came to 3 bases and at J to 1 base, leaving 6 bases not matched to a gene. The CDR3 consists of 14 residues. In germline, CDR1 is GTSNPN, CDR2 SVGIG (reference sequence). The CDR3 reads CAWREGAFSYEQYF. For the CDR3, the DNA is TGTGCCTGGAGAGAGGGGGCCTTTTCCTACGAGCAGTACTTC. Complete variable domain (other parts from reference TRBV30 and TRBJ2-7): SQTIHQWPATLVQPVGSPLSLECTVEGTSNPNLYWYRQAAGRGLQLLFYSVGIGQISSEVPQNLSASRPQDRQFILSSKKLLLSDSGFYLCAWREGAFSYEQYFGPGTRLTVT.

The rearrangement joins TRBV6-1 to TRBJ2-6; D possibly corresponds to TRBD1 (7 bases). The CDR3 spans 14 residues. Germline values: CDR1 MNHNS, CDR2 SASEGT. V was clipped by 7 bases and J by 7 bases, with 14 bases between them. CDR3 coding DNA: TGTGCCAGCAACGAGGGGGCGGGAGCCAACGTCCTGACTTTC. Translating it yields CASNEGAGANVLTF.

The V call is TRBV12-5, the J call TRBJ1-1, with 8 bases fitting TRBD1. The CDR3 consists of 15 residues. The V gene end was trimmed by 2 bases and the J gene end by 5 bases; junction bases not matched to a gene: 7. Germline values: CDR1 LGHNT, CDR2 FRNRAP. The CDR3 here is CASGLPRTGRTEAFF. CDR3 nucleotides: TGTGCTAGTGGTTTGCCACGGACAGGGAGGACTGAAGCTTTCTTT.

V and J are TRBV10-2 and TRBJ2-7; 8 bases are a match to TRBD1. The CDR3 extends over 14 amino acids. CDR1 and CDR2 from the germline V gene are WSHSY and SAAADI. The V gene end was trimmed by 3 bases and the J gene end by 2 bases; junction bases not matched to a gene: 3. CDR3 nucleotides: TGCGCCAGCAGTGATTCGGGACAGGCCTACGAGCAGTACGTC. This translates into CASSDSGQAYEQYV.

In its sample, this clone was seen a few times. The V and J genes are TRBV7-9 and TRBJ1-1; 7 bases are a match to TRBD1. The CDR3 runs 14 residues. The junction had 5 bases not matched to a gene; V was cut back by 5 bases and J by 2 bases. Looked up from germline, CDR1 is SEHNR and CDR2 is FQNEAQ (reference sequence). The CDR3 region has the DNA TGTGCCAGCAGCCGGGACAGATTTAACACTGAAGCTTTCTTT. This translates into CASSRDRFNTEAFF.

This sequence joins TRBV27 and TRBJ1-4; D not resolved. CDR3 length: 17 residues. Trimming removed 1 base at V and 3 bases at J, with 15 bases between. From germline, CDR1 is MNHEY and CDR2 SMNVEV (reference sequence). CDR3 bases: TGTGCCAGCAGTTTATTCTCCCCCGGAGGGTCTAATGAAAAACTGTTTTTT. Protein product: CASSLFSPGGSNEKLFF.

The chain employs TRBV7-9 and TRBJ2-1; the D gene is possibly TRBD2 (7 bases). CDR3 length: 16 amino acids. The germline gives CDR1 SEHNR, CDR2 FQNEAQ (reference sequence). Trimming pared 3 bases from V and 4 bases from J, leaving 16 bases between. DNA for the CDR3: TGTGCCAGCAGCTTTGGAAGGGGGGGCTCGTACAATGAGCAGTTCTTC. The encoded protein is CASSFGRGGSYNEQFF.

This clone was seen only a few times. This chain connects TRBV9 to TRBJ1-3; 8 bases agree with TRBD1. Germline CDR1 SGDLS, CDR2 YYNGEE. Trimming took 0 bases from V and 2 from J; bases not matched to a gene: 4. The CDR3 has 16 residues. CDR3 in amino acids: CASSVDSGGTGNTIYF. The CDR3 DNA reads TGTGCCAGCAGCGTAGACTCAGGGGGCACTGGAAACACCATATATTTT.

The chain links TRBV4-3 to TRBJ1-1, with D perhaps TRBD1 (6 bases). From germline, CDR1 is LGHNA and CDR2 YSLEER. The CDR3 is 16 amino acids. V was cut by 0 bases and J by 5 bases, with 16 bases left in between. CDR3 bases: TGCGCCAGCAGCCAAGATTTCGGGGGGCGTAAAACTGAAGCTTTCTTT. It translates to CASSQDFGGRKTEAFF.

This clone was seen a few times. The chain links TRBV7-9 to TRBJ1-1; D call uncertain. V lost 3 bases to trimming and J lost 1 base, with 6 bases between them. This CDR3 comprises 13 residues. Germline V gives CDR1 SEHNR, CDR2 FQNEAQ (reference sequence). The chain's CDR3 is CASSFNRNTEAFF. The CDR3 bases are TGTGCCAGCAGCTTTAACAGGAACACTGAAGCTTTCTTT.

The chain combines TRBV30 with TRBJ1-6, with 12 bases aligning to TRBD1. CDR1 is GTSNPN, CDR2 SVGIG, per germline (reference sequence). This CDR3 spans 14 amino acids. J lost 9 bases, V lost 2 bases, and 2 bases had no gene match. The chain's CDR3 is CAWSPGQGASPLHF. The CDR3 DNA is TGTGCCTGGAGTCCGGGACAGGGGGCTTCACCCCTCCACTTT.

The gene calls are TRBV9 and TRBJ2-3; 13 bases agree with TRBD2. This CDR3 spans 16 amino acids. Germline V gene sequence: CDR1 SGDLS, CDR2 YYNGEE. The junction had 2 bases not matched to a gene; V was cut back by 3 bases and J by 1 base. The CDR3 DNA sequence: TGTGCCAGCAGCGGGACTAGCGGGGGCCGCACAGATACGCAGTATTTT. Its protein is CASSGTSGGRTDTQYF.

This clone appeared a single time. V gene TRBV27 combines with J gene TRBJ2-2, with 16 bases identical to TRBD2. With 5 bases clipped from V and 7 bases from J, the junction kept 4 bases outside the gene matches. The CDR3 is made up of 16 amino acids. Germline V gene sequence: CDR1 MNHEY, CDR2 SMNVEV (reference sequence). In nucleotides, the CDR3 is TGTGCCAGCAGTCCGGGACTAGCGGGGGGGGGCGGGGAGCTGTTTTTT. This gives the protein CASSPGLAGGGGELFF.

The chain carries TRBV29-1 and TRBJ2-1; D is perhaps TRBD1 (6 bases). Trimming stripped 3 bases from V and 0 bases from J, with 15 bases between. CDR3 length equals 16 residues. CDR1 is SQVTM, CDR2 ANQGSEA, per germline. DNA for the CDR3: TGCAGCGTTGACCGTTGGGACAAGGGCTCCTACAATGAGCAGTTCTTC. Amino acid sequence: CSVDRWDKGSYNEQFF.